The sequence of this T cell receptor beta chain was determined in a study of cytotoxic CD8 clonotypes in ibrutinib-treated CLL. For the study at large: Results showed about 25 partial and 2 complete responses; following median 68 months, approximately 15 remained remitted, around twelve advanced.

Study conclusions and caveats: Whereas clonality rose at ibrutinib response, it declined toward baseline at progression.

V was shortened by 2 bases and J by 6 bases, with 11 bases between the two germline ends. The CDR3 covers 14 residues. Germline assignment: CDR1 SNHLY and CDR2 FYNNEI. Measured with immunoSEQ multiplex PCR; TCRdb has only the in-frame clones, and not every one. The data show around 92,000 clones, roughly three quarters seen once. A remark on this clone: Its antigen is currently unknown.

The receptor was isolated from a human donor with chronic lymphocytic leukemia. The genes are TRBV2 and TRBJ2-1, with D perhaps TRBD2 (5 bases). Material: PBMCs, obtained after 24 months of ibrutinib treatment. The CDR3 nucleotides read TGTGCCAGCAGTGAATCGCTAGCCCCCAATGAGCAGTTCTTC. Its protein is CASSESLAPNEQFF.